This T cell receptor (beta chain) was sequenced during a study of blood T cell repertoires in COVID-19. On the study more broadly: Sample material is recorded as cDNA or gDNA derived from T cells, B-cell-depleted T cells, or PBMCs.

This clone was seen only a few times. CDR3 length equals 14 residues. The germline V and J ends were trimmed by 5 bases and 0 bases, with 10 bases remaining between them. The germline CDR1 and CDR2 sequences are SGHTA and FQGNSA. Those enrolled, adults aged about 18 to 89 years, came from around 24 US areas. Participants reported their clinical history, and cohort assignment relied on those reports. For recovered donors of Cohort 3, there were two negative PCRs, clearance, or symptom resolution. Only in-frame clones appear in the TCRdb table, and some are missing; sequencing was by immunoSEQ multiplex PCR. The sample shows about 280,000 clones, roughly 86% of them seen only once.

The V and J genes are TRBV7-2 and TRBJ1-1; D remains unclear. Sequencing was carried out using PBMCs or T cells enriched from blood (not recorded which). The sequence was obtained from a woman aged 60-70 years who had recovered from COVID-19. CDR3 coding DNA: TGTGCCAGCAGCCCACAGCTCATGAACACTGAAGCTTTCTTT. It codes for CASSPQLMNTEAFF.